These 17 T cell receptor beta chains came from one sample sequenced in a study of read filtering for tumor transcriptome and immune sequencing. From approximately 430 ng of RNA, a library with molecular barcoded alpha/delta and beta/gamma adaptors was made. TCRdb re-analysed the reads in MiXCR, keeping a single row per CDR3 protein. The sample has tens of thousands of distinct CDR3 sequences, approximately 12% seen once. What was sequenced was a population of CD138-negative cells sorted from bone marrow. The source of these receptors is a donor at least 40 years old with multiple myeloma.

This clonotype was seen ten or more times. This chain uses TRBV30 with TRBJ2-7, with 10 positions matching TRBD2. Germline assignment: CDR1 GTSNPN and CDR2 SVGIG (reference sequence). The CDR3 has 13 amino acids. V lost 3 bases and J lost 5; bases outside the gene matches: 4. For the CDR3, the DNA is TGTGCCTGGAGCGGGACTAGCGTAAACGAGCAGTACTTC. Translated: CAWSGTSVNEQYF.

This clonotype was observed many times. J is TRBJ2-4 and V is TRBV20-1; 10 bases line up with TRBD2. The CDR3 extends over 15 amino acids. CDR1 DFQATT and CDR2 SNEGSKA come from the germline V gene (reference sequence). The trim removed 0 bases at V and 8 bases at J, leaving 7 bases unmatched. CDR3 coding DNA: TGCAGTGCTAGAGATGCGGCTAGCGGGAGTGACATTCAGTACTTC. Translated: CSARDAASGSDIQYF.

This clonotype was observed many times. The rearrangement joins TRBV6-6 to TRBJ2-2; D perhaps matches TRBD2 (5 bases). The germline CDR1 and CDR2 sequences are MNHNY and SVGAGI (reference sequence). The CDR3 totals 15 residues. Between the trimmed V and J ends, which lost 2 bases and 6 bases, there was a span of 13 bases. The CDR3 DNA follows: TGTGCCAGCAGTTACGAGAGACTAAAAGCCGGGGAGCTGTTTTTT. Translating it yields CASSYERLKAGELFF.

This clonotype has a count of ten or more. The chain has TRBV12-5 and TRBJ2-1; D call uncertain. Per germline, CDR1 LGHNT and CDR2 FRNRAP. The V end was cut by 1 base, the J end by 4 bases, with 5 bases between. The CDR3 is made up of 13 amino acids. The CDR3 reads CASGLGPYNEQFF. The CDR3 DNA reads as TGTGCTAGTGGTTTGGGGCCTTACAATGAGCAGTTCTTC. The whole variable domain, remainder taken from reference TRBV12-5 and TRBJ2-1, is DARVTQTPRHKVTEMGQEVTMRCQPILGHNTVFWYRQTMMQGLELLAYFRNRAPLDDSGMPKDRFSAEMPDATLATLKIQPSEPRDSAVYFCASGLGPYNEQFFGPGTRLTVL.

This clonotype was observed at least ten times. The gene calls are TRBV7-8 and TRBJ2-1; TRBD1 matches at 12 bases. J gave up 6 bases and V 3 bases, and 12 bases lay outside the gene matches. Germline V gives CDR1 SGHVS, CDR2 FQNEAQ. The CDR3 contains 18 residues. The CDR3 region has the DNA TGTGCCAGCAGCTTTAACCGAATGGGACAGGGGGCTGGCAATGAGCAGTTCTTC. It codes for CASSFNRMGQGAGNEQFF.

This clonotype showed up many times. The chain employs TRBV4-1 and TRBJ2-3, with D perhaps assigned TRBD1 or TRBD2 (5 bases each). V was clipped by 0 bases and J by 5 bases, with 9 bases between them. Germline values: CDR1 MGHRA, CDR2 YSYEKL. There are 14 residues in the CDR3. In nucleotides, the CDR3 is TGCGCCAGCAGCCAAGATCGTGGGGGAGATACGCAGTATTTT. Protein: CASSQDRGGDTQYF.

This clonotype was seen repeatedly, ten times or more. The chain combines TRBV11-2 with TRBJ2-3; the D gene is possibly TRBD2 (5 bases). CDR1 SGHAT and CDR2 FQNNGV come from the germline V gene. Between the trimmed V and J ends, which lost 5 bases and 7 bases, there was a span of 16 bases. There are 14 residues in the CDR3. CDR3 coding DNA: TGTGCCAGCAGCGGACTGAGATCCGAAAATACGCAGTATTTT. It specifies CASSGLRSENTQYF.

This clonotype was counted at least ten times. V and J are TRBV12-3 or TRBV12-4 and TRBJ2-1, with TRBD1 as a possible D gene (6 bases). The CDR3 has 15 residues. V gave up 2 bases and J gave up 3 bases, with 11 bases separating them. The CDR3 here is CASSLSAGDYNEQFF. In nucleotides, the CDR3 is TGTGCCAGCAGTTTATCGGCAGGGGACTACAATGAGCAGTTCTTC.

This chain connects TRBV20-1 to TRBJ2-1; TRBD2 matches 12 bases. J lost 4 bases, V lost 2 bases, and 6 bases had no gene match. The germline CDR1 and CDR2 sequences are DFQATT and SNEGSKA (reference sequence). This CDR3 contains 16 residues. CDR3 region: CSARRLAGAGYNEQFF. The CDR3 DNA reads TGCAGTGCTAGACGACTAGCGGGAGCGGGGTACAATGAGCAGTTCTTC.

The table lists this clonotype with many counts. The J gene is TRBJ2-7, the V gene TRBV20-1, with 10 bases identical to TRBD2. The CDR3 spans 15 residues. CDR1 and CDR2 (germline): DFQATT, SNEGSKA (reference sequence). Trimming cost V 4 bases and J 0 bases; bases outside gene matches: 6. CDR3 DNA sequence: TGCAGTGCTACCGGCTCTAGCGGGAGCTCCTACGAGCAGTACTTC. Translated, it gives CSATGSSGSSYEQYF.

At least ten counts were recorded for this clonotype. The chain employs TRBV7-9 and TRBJ2-7; D remains unclear. Germline CDR1 is SEHNR and CDR2 is FQNEAQ (reference sequence). The V and J ends lost 2 bases and 6 bases respectively, with 14 bases between them. CDR3 size: 14 residues. The CDR3 DNA reads TGTGCCAGCAGCTTAACAGACGGCCCTCGCGAGCAGTACTTC. Translated: CASSLTDGPREQYF.

This clonotype was detected ten times or more. The chain is built from TRBV7-9 and TRBJ1-1; 7 bases agree with TRBD1. The CDR3 length is 13 residues. J was trimmed by 4 bases and V by 5 bases; bases with no gene match: 4. The germline V gene encodes CDR1 SEHNR and CDR2 FQNEAQ (reference sequence). The CDR3 coding sequence is TGTGCCAGCAGCCCACAGGGGAGCACTGAAGCTTTCTTT. It specifies CASSPQGSTEAFF.

V is TRBV30 and J is TRBJ2-1; no firm D call. This CDR3 spans 15 amino acids. Germline lookup yields CDR1 GTSNPN and CDR2 SVGIG (reference sequence). V lost 3 bases and J lost 3, with 15 bases in between. In nucleotides, the CDR3 is TGTGCCTGGAGGGCAAGCGATAGAAGCTACAATGAGCAGTTCTTC. This translates into CAWRASDRSYNEQFF. Filled out from reference TRBV30 and TRBJ2-1, the complete variable domain reads SQTIHQWPATLVQPVGSPLSLECTVEGTSNPNLYWYRQAAGRGLQLLFYSVGIGQISSEVPQNLSASRPQDRQFILSSKKLLLSDSGFYLCAWRASDRSYNEQFFGPGTRLTVL.

This clonotype came up many times. CDR3 in amino acids: CASSLGRVSYNEQFF. In DNA form, the CDR3 reads TGTGCCAGCAGCTTAGGCAGGGTATCCTACAATGAGCAGTTCTTC. This chain links TRBV7-2 with TRBJ2-1, with TRBD1 as a possible D gene (5 bases). This CDR3 spans 15 amino acids. Germline V CDR1 and CDR2: SGHTA, FQGNSA. The V end was cut by 1 base, the J end by 1 base, with 8 bases between.

By share of the sample, this clonotype is medium-sized (0.01 to 0.1%). V gene TRBV28 combines with J gene TRBJ2-1; D call uncertain. There are 12 residues in the CDR3. The V end lost 5 bases, the J end lost 7 bases, and 9 bases lay between the germline ends. Germline V lookup: CDR1 MDHEN, CDR2 SYDVKM. The CDR3 DNA follows: TGTGCCAGCAGTCTTCTCCTTAATGAGCAGTTCTTC. Residues: CASSLLLNEQFF.

The V and J genes are TRBV9 and TRBJ2-2; 11 bases align to TRBD2. The CDR3 contains 17 residues. Germline V gene lookup returns CDR1 SGDLS and CDR2 YYNGEE. The V and J ends lost 4 bases and 7 bases, in that order; junction bases with no gene match: 12. The CDR3, as DNA: TGTGCCAGCAGCCCCTTAGCGGGAGGGACTTTCAGCGGGGAGCTGTTTTTT. Encoded protein: CASSPLAGGTFSGELFF.

Points on this clonotype: A much larger clone sits a single nucleotide away, making a read error possible. The V gene is TRBV20-1, the J gene TRBJ2-1, with 7 bases fitting TRBD2. The germline V gene has CDR1 DFQATT and CDR2 SNEGSKA (reference sequence). The CDR3 length is 14 residues. The CDR3 DNA follows: TGCAGTGCGAGGGACGGGAGGCGGGGGAATGAGCGGTTCTTC. It translates to CSARDGRRGNERFF.